This T cell receptor beta chain was recovered during a study of radiation and T cells in renal cell carcinoma. Across the whole study: Nephrectomy followed 15 Gy stereotactic body radiation by 4 weeks.

Study-level points and caveats: Without pretreatment biopsies, baseline tumor clonotype presence was undetermined. From baseline, blood top tumor clonotypes peaked at 2 weeks post-radiation.

Note on this clone: What it recognizes is unknown.

Noted time point: blood 2 weeks post-SBRT. Noted treatment: 15 Gy SBRT to primary tumor, nephrectomy 4 weeks later. The tumor was a clear cell renal cell carcinoma. This table comes from immunoSEQ multiplex PCR, and its TCRdb copy is limited to in-frame clones, with some not included. Of under 150,000 clones detected, about 81% appear once; the ten largest clones hold 1.9%. The clonotype was recovered from a woman aged 60-75 years with renal cell carcinoma. The starting material was blood, obtained from a patient whose treatment included radiotherapy and nephrectomy.

The CDR3: CASIGGARYGYTF. For the CDR3, the DNA is TGTGCCAGCATAGGCGGGGCGCGGTATGGCTACACCTTC. This chain connects TRBV2 to TRBJ1-2; perhaps TRBD1 as D (5 bases). The ends were cut back, 7 bases at V and 5 bases at J, with 14 bases in the middle. Germline loops: CDR1 SNHLY, CDR2 FYNNEI. The CDR3 spans 13 residues.